The 29 T cell receptor beta chains listed next were all sequenced from one sample in a study of T cell clonality in common variable immunodeficiency. Assay: immunoSEQ multiplex PCR; the TCRdb copy retains only in-frame clones and omits some. Recorded here are about 60,000 clones, none singletons. Material for sequencing was peripheral blood mononuclear cells. These receptors were collected from a person aged 18-70 years in good health.

This clone was recorded many times. The read finishes 3 residues shy of the CDR3 end, and the germline J gene is used to complete it. This chain uses TRBV7-9 with TRBJ2-1; no definite D call. The CDR3 has 11 residues. CDR1 is SEHNR, CDR2 FQNEAQ, per germline (reference sequence). V was cut by 5 bases and J by 4 bases, with 3 bases left in between. Incomplete CDR3 DNA: TGTGCCAGCAGCACTTACAATGAG. Amino acids: CASSTYNE. The CDR3 in its entirety is CASSTYNEQFF. Full variable domain (rest looked up from reference TRBV7-9 and TRBJ2-1): DTGVSQNPRHKITKRGQNVTFRCDPISEHNRLYWYRQTLGQGPEFLTYFQNEAQLEKSRLLSDRFSAERPKGSFSTLEIQRTEQGDSAMYLCASSTYNEQFFGPGTRLTVL.

Many counts were recorded for this clone. Read coverage stops 3 residues before the CDR3 terminus; the germline J gene supplies the remainder. The chain uses TRBV7-2 and TRBJ2-3, with unresolved D. The CDR3 loop spans 13 amino acids. The germline gives CDR1 SGHTA, CDR2 FQGNSA. The V gene lost 6 bases and the J gene lost 0 bases, with 7 bases spanning the gap. CDR3 amino acids: CASRPTSTDTQYF. The DNA read from the CDR3 is TGTGCCAGCAGACCCACTAGCACAGATACG.

This clone was picked up many times. The read finishes 3 residues shy of the CDR3 end, and the germline J gene is used to complete it. The sample carries other DNA sequences with the same CDR3. V usage is TRBV30 and J usage is TRBJ1-5; D ambiguous. CDR3 length equals 13 residues. Trimming shortened V by 0 bases and J by 5 bases, and 8 bases separated the two germline ends. Germline V gene data show CDR1 as GTSNPN and CDR2 as SVGIG (reference sequence). The CDR3 bases that were read are TGTGCCTGGAGTGTACGGGGAGATCAGCCC. As protein: CAWSVRGDQP. The full-length CDR3 reads as CAWSVRGDQPQHF. The full variable domain, with the rest looked up from reference TRBV30 and TRBJ1-5, is SQTIHQWPATLVQPVGSPLSLECTVEGTSNPNLYWYRQAAGRGLQLLFYSVGIGQISSEVPQNLSASRPQDRQFILSSKKLLLSDSGFYLCAWSVRGDQPQHFGDGTRLSIL.

This clone was detected ten times or more. The read finishes 3 residues shy of the CDR3 end, and the germline J gene is used to complete it. V is TRBV30 and J is TRBJ1-6, with 7 bases identical to TRBD1. The CDR3 covers 16 residues. Per the germline V gene, CDR1 is GTSNPN and CDR2 is SVGIG (reference sequence). V trimming: 7 bases; J trimming: 7 bases; junction bases outside the gene matches: 16. The CDR3 sequence is CASRGGGSWRNSPLHF. The sequenced part of the CDR3 DNA is TGTGCCTCTCGAGGAGGGGGCAGTTGGAGAAATTCACCC.

A note on this clone: The read ends 3 residues before the CDR3 terminus; that terminus is restored from the germline J gene. The V gene is TRBV10-2, the J gene TRBJ1-4, with a possible D match to TRBD1 (6 bases). With 3 bases removed from V and 6 bases from J, the gap between germline ends came to 14 bases. Germline CDR1 WSHSY, CDR2 SAAADI. The CDR3 is 15 residues long. CDR3 DNA (partial): TGCGCCAGCAGTGACCCACAGGGAGGATATGAAAAA. Translating it yields CASSDPQGGYEK. The whole CDR3 protein reads CASSDPQGGYEKLFF.

The sample holds many counts of this clone. The CDR3 extends 3 residues past the end of the read, so its final part is completed from the germline J gene. The chain employs TRBV23-1 and TRBJ2-5; 11 bases line up with TRBD2. TRBV23-1 is an open reading frame whose function is uncertain. The CDR3 spans 17 residues. V gave up 1 base and J gave up 3 bases; unmatched junction bases: 7. CDR3: CASSQWRLAGPKETQYF. Partial CDR3 DNA: TGCGCCAGCAGTCAATGGAGACTAGCGGGACCTAAAGAGACC.

This clone came up many times. The sequenced fragment ends 3 residues before the CDR3 boundary, so the rest is inferred from the germline J gene. The chain recombines TRBV30 with TRBJ1-3; D perhaps matches TRBD1 (6 bases). V lost 1 base and J lost 0, with 10 bases in between. The length of the CDR3 is 15 residues. CDR1 is GTSNPN, CDR2 SVGIG, per germline (reference sequence). The CDR3 bases that were read are TGTGCCTGGAGTGGGGGGCGGGCCTCTGGAAACACC. Residues: CAWSGGRASGNT. The CDR3 in its entirety is CAWSGGRASGNTIYF.

This clone showed up many times. The CDR3 end lies 3 residues beyond the end of the read and is filled in from the germline J gene. V is TRBV5-1 and J is TRBJ2-1; 8 nucleotides line up with TRBD1. CDR3 size: 15 residues. The junction had 7 bases not matched to a gene; V was cut back by 4 bases and J by 4 bases. Looked up from germline, CDR1 is SGHRS and CDR2 is YFSETQ. CDR3 bases read: TGCGCCAGCAGCGCCGGGACAGGAATTTACAATGAG. Its protein is CASSAGTGIYNE. The whole CDR3 is CASSAGTGIYNEQFF.

This clone was recorded many times. CDR3 in amino acids: CASSLGRGGETQYF. CDR3 DNA (partial): TGTGCCAGCAGCTTAGGAAGGGGCGGAGAGACC. This chain uses TRBV5-6 with TRBJ2-5; a weak D match, TRBD1 (5 bases). The read terminates 3 residues ahead of where the CDR3 ends, so the germline J gene completes it. V gave up 2 bases and J gave up 4 bases, with 12 bases separating them. Germline values: CDR1 SGHDT, CDR2 YYEEEE. The CDR3 sequence is 14 residues long. The full variable domain, with the rest looked up from reference TRBV5-6 and TRBJ2-5, is DAGVTQSPTHLIKTRGQQVTLRCSPKSGHDTVSWYQQALGQGPQFIFQYYEEEERQRGNFPDRFSGHQFPNYSSELNVNALLLGDSALYLCASSLGRGGETQYFGPGTRLLVL.

This clone was picked up a small number of times. The covered CDR3 bases are TGTGCCAGCAGCTTGCTAGTGGGTTACAATGAG. Its protein product is CASSLLVGYNE. The entire CDR3 sequence reads CASSLLVGYNEQFF. The V and J genes are TRBV5-6 and TRBJ2-1, with D uncertain. Sequencing ends 3 residues short of the CDR3 end; the germline J gene provides the rest. The V and J ends lost 1 base and 4 bases respectively, with 9 bases between them. Germline V gene data show CDR1 as SGHDT and CDR2 as YYEEEE. There are 14 residues in the CDR3.

This clone was observed many times. Read data end 3 residues before the CDR3 end; the end is taken from the germline J gene. The chain couples TRBV7-2 to TRBJ2-1; D remains unclear. The CDR3 is 15 residues long. CDR1 is SGHTA and CDR2 is FQGNSA in the germline V gene. V was clipped by 3 bases and J by 4 bases, with 13 bases between them. CDR3 sequence: CASSFLGPPYNEQFF. The CDR3 bases that were read are TGTGCCAGCAGCTTCCTGGGCCCTCCTTACAATGAG.

This clone was seen ten or more times. The CDR3 end falls 3 residues outside the read, so it is completed with the germline J gene. This chain joins TRBV29-1 and TRBJ2-6; D not certain. The CDR3 loop spans 13 amino acids. V was shortened by 6 bases and J by 1 base, with 7 bases between the two germline ends. The V gene's germline CDR1 is SQVTM and CDR2 ANQGSEA. The CDR3 bases that were read are TGCAGCGTAGTTCGGTCTGGGGCCAACGTC. This translates into CSVVRSGANV. In full, the CDR3 is CSVVRSGANVLTF.

This clone showed up many times. The sequenced fragment ends 3 residues before the CDR3 boundary, so the rest is inferred from the germline J gene. The rearrangement joins TRBV19 to TRBJ2-5, with a possible D match to TRBD2 (6 bases). Germline CDR1 LNHDA, CDR2 SQIVND (reference sequence). Trimming took off 4 bases at V and 5 bases at J, with 17 bases between the two ends. The CDR3 has 15 amino acids. The CDR3 sequence: CASSRAAGSSETQYF. CDR3 bases read: TGTGCCAGTAGTAGGGCGGCGGGGTCCTCGGAGACC.

This clone was observed at least ten times. The read halts 3 residues ahead of the CDR3 end, with the missing end drawn from the germline J gene. The V call is TRBV7-9, the J call TRBJ1-1; D is perhaps TRBD1 (5 bases). Trimming cost V 1 base and J 4 bases, with 10 bases left between them. Per germline, CDR1 SEHNR and CDR2 FQNEAQ (reference sequence). The CDR3 consists of 14 residues. CDR3 sequence reads: CASSLGQGSTEAFF. The part of the CDR3 DNA that was read is TGTGCCAGCAGCTTAGGGCAGGGCAGCACTGAA.

Ten or more counts support this clone. The read stops 3 residues short of the end of the CDR3; the missing end is completed from the germline J gene. This chain links TRBV9 with TRBJ2-7, with D hard to call. This CDR3 spans 12 amino acids. Germline CDR1 SGDLS, CDR2 YYNGEE. The V end lost 2 bases, the J end lost 2 bases, and 5 bases lay between the germline ends. The CDR3 loop is CASSVLAYEQYF. The CDR3 DNA, read in part, is TGTGCCAGCAGCGTTCTAGCCTACGAG.

This clone has ten or more counts. The CDR3 end is not reached by the read, which stops 3 residues before it; the germline J gene fills it in. The chain employs TRBV5-1 and TRBJ2-5; 13 positions match TRBD2. The trim removed 4 bases at V and 3 bases at J, leaving 3 bases unmatched. CDR1 is SGHRS, CDR2 YFSETQ, per germline. The CDR3 totals 15 residues. The sequenced part of the CDR3 DNA is TGCGCCAGCAGCGACGGGACTAGCGGGGAAGAGACC. Its translation: CASSDGTSGEET. The full CDR3 reads CASSDGTSGEETQYF.

Many counts were recorded for this clone. The read halts 3 residues ahead of the CDR3 end, with the missing end drawn from the germline J gene. The chain couples TRBV4-1 to TRBJ2-2; TRBD2 matches 8 bases. CDR3 length equals 15 residues. Trimming cost V 6 bases and J 6 bases; bases outside gene matches: 9. Germline CDR1 MGHRA, CDR2 YSYEKL. CDR3 DNA, as far as it was read: TGCGCCAGCAGTACTAGCGGAGCTAGGGCCGGGGAG. Translating gives CASSTSGARAGE. The CDR3, in full, reads CASSTSGARAGELFF.

At least ten counts were recorded for this clone. The observed sequence ends 3 residues before the CDR3 terminus, with the missing tail filled in from the germline J gene. The chain joins TRBV20-1 to TRBJ1-6; a possible D gene is TRBD1 (6 bases). This CDR3 has 13 residues. V lost 6 bases, J lost 7 bases, and 13 bases lay in between. Germline CDR1 is DFQATT and CDR2 is SNEGSKA (reference sequence). The sequenced part of the CDR3 DNA is TGCAGTGCCGCCCTTGGACAGAATTCACCC. It translates to CSAALGQNSP. The entire CDR3 sequence reads CSAALGQNSPLHF.

This clone was detected ten times or more. From the germline J gene comes the end of the CDR3, since the read stops 3 residues before it. This chain joins TRBV20-1 and TRBJ2-3; 9 bases map to TRBD2. CDR1 DFQATT and CDR2 SNEGSKA come from the germline V gene (reference sequence). J lost 0 bases, V lost 0 bases, and 7 bases had no gene match. The CDR3 consists of 17 residues. This CDR3 reads CSARDQASGTSTDTQYF. The part of the CDR3 DNA that was read is TGCAGTGCTAGAGATCAGGCTAGCGGGACTAGCACAGATACG.

This clone was seen ten or more times. The DNA ends 3 residues before the CDR3 does, and the rest of the CDR3 is filled in from the germline J gene. J is TRBJ1-2 and V is TRBV5-6; TRBD1 aligns across 7 bases. CDR3 length: 15 residues. V was clipped by 4 bases and J by 4 bases; unmatched bases: 10. Germline V CDR1 and CDR2: SGHDT, YYEEEE. CDR3 bases read: TGTGCCAGCAGCGGAGGAGGGGGCGCTGGCTATGGC. The encoded protein is CASSGGGGAGYG. The full-length CDR3 reads as CASSGGGGAGYGYTF.

This clone was seen more than once but under ten times. The read halts 3 residues ahead of the CDR3 end, with the missing end drawn from the germline J gene. The V gene is TRBV7-9, the J gene TRBJ2-7, with 7 bases matching TRBD1. The CDR3 sequence is 13 residues long. V shed 5 bases, J shed 2 bases, and the junction held 3 bases outside the gene matches. CDR1 SEHNR and CDR2 FQNEAQ come from the germline V gene (reference sequence). The CDR3 loop is CASSRTGAYEQYF. The sequenced part of the CDR3 DNA is TGTGCCAGCAGCCGGACAGGAGCCTACGAG. The full variable domain, rest sourced from reference TRBV7-9 and TRBJ2-7, is DTGVSQNPRHKITKRGQNVTFRCDPISEHNRLYWYRQTLGQGPEFLTYFQNEAQLEKSRLLSDRFSAERPKGSFSTLEIQRTEQGDSAMYLCASSRTGAYEQYFGPGTRLTVT.

This clone was observed at least ten times. The read comes to an end 3 residues before the CDR3 does, leaving the germline J gene to fill in the end. The rearrangement links TRBV2 to TRBJ2-5; 7 bases map to TRBD1. The CDR3 loop spans 15 amino acids. Germline values: CDR1 SNHLY, CDR2 FYNNEI. The V and J ends lost 3 bases and 2 bases, in that order; junction bases with no gene match: 6. The CDR3 sequence: CASSEGDREQETQYF. The covered CDR3 bases are TGTGCCAGCAGTGAGGGCGACAGGGAACAAGAGACC.

This clone was found many times. Sequencing ends 3 residues short of the CDR3 end; the germline J gene provides the rest. The chain recombines TRBV19 with TRBJ1-5, with D uncertain. Between the trimmed V and J ends, which lost 5 bases and 4 bases, there was a span of 9 bases. This CDR3 has 13 residues. Looked up from germline, CDR1 is LNHDA and CDR2 is SQIVND (reference sequence). This CDR3 reads CASSPHWNQPQHF. Incomplete CDR3 DNA: TGTGCCAGTAGTCCTCACTGGAATCAGCCC.

This clone was picked up many times. The CDR3 end lies 3 residues beyond the end of the read and is filled in from the germline J gene. V gene TRBV30 combines with J gene TRBJ2-2; 9 bases line up with TRBD2. Germline lookup yields CDR1 GTSNPN and CDR2 SVGIG (reference sequence). This CDR3 spans 14 amino acids. V shed 5 bases and J 5 bases; nucleotides not matched to a gene: 6. The CDR3 loop is CAWEGLAGTGELFF. The CDR3 bases that were read are TGTGCCTGGGAGGGACTAGCAGGTACCGGGGAG.

There are a few counts of this clone. Read coverage stops 3 residues before the CDR3 terminus; the germline J gene supplies the remainder. The gene calls are TRBV18 and TRBJ2-1, with TRBD2 matching 8 bases. The V segment lost 0 bases and the J segment 7 bases; nucleotides outside the gene matches: 2. The CDR3 has 14 amino acids. Germline CDR1 KGHSH, CDR2 LQKENI. The DNA read from the CDR3 is TGTGCCAGCTCACCACCACCTAGCGGGAATGAG. It translates to CASSPPPSGNE. The whole CDR3 region reads CASSPPPSGNEQFF.

This clone has a count of ten or more. Sequencing ends 3 residues short of the CDR3 end; the germline J gene provides the rest. The rearrangement links TRBV5-6 to TRBJ2-7, with D possibly TRBD2 on 5 matching bases. The length of the CDR3 is 13 residues. Trimming took 3 bases from V and 4 from J, leaving 11 bases between them. CDR1 and CDR2 (germline): SGHDT, YYEEEE. CDR3 bases read: TGTGCCAGCAGCTCCGGGGTGACATACGAG. Encoded protein: CASSSGVTYE. The full CDR3 is CASSSGVTYEQYF.

This clone was seen at least ten times. The CDR3 protein is CASSPAGAGGPNEDTQYF. Partial CDR3 DNA: TGTGCCAGCAGCCCCGCGGGAGCGGGAGGGCCTAACGAAGATACG. The chain joins TRBV28 to TRBJ2-3; 10 nucleotides match TRBD2. The CDR3 end lies 3 residues beyond the end of the read and is filled in from the germline J gene. The CDR3 covers 18 residues. Trimming at V came to 6 bases and at J to 5 bases, leaving 17 bases not matched to a gene. Germline CDR1 and CDR2: MDHEN and SYDVKM.

Many counts were recorded for this clone. The missing CDR3 end, 3 residues past where the read stops, is filled in from the germline J gene. The chain uses TRBV7-9 and TRBJ1-1; D may be TRBD1 (5 bases). The germline V gene encodes CDR1 SEHNR and CDR2 FQNEAQ (reference sequence). The CDR3 has 13 amino acids. The sequenced CDR3 bases are TGTGCCAGCAGCTTACCGACAGCAAGCAGA. This sequence encodes CASSLPTASR. The CDR3 in full is CASSLPTASRAFF. Supplemented by reference TRBV7-9 and TRBJ1-1, the full variable domain reads DTGVSQNPRHKITKRGQNVTFRCDPISEHNRLYWYRQTLGQGPEFLTYFQNEAQLEKSRLLSDRFSAERPKGSFSTLEIQRTEQGDSAMYLCASSLPTASRAFFGQGTRLTVV.

This clone was seen at least ten times. Sequencing ends 3 residues short of the CDR3 end; the germline J gene provides the rest. This sequence joins TRBV12-3 or TRBV12-4 and TRBJ2-1, with 11 bases identical to TRBD2. V was clipped by 4 bases and J by 9 bases; unmatched bases: 8. This CDR3 has 15 amino acids. CDR3 sequence: CASSSTSGSRLEQFF. Incomplete CDR3 DNA: TGTGCCAGCAGTTCCACTAGCGGGAGCAGGCTTGAG.